This T cell receptor (beta chain) was recorded in a study of T cells in Graves' hyperthyroidism and ophthalmopathy. Overall study context: Staff took peripheral blood when the initial diagnosis was made, before any treatment began.

The CDR3 is 15 residues long. The V gene's germline CDR1 is MNHNS and CDR2 SASEGT. Trimming at V came to 4 bases and at J to 9 bases, leaving 12 bases not matched to a gene. This clonotype occurred many times. From RNA transcripts, TCR beta CDR3 regions were amplified. Using the HTBI primer set, a first-round RT-PCR was run on the TCR CDR3. TCRdb reprocessed the multiplex PCR reads via MiXCR and lists one record per CDR3 protein. Among 500,000 to 600,000 distinct CDR3 sequences listed, 15% to 20% were seen once. Fresh 10 ml peripheral blood yielded PBMCs. V is TRBV6-1 and J is TRBJ2-1; 7 nucleotides agree with TRBD2. The sequence was obtained from a middle-aged man with Graves' ophthalmopathy. Sequenced: blood. The CDR3 region is CASSAGTTTGGEQFF. In DNA, the CDR3 is TGTGCCAGCAGTGCAGGGACTACCACGGGCGGTGAGCAGTTCTTC.